This is a list of T cell receptor beta chains from one sample in a study of T cell responses to AZD1222 COVID-19 vaccine. Measured with immunoSEQ multiplex PCR; TCRdb has only the in-frame clones, and not every one. The data hold approximately 190,000 clones, with approximately 87% observed a single time. The sequences come from peripheral blood, collected on day 0 of MenACWY control vaccination. Receptors were obtained from an adult in good health. The CDR3 runs from the conserved cysteine through the conserved F or W. The D gene is left open where the match is weak. Expanded clones are given a class, and other clones once, few, many or no size at all.

j_gene	abundance	v_gene	d_gene	CDR3aa	CDR3nt
TRBJ2-7	.	TRBV19	.	CASSMTVVTYEQYF	TGTGCCAGTAGTATGACAGTTGTAACCTACGAGCAGTACTTC
TRBJ1-2	.	TRBV15	.	CATSREWTPLNF	TGTGCCACCAGCAGAGAGTGGACACCGCTTAACTTC
TRBJ1-1	.	TRBV5-1	.	CASSPDSMNTEAFF	TGCGCCAGCAGCCCGGACAGCATGAACACTGAAGCTTTCTTT
TRBJ2-1	once	TRBV25-1	TRBD2	CASSAGTSDYNEQFF	TGTGCCAGCAGTGCCGGGACTAGCGACTACAATGAGCAGTTCTTC
TRBJ1-4	.	TRBV3-1/TRBV3-2	.	CASQQRGGQVKKLFF	TGTGCCAGCCAACAACGCGGGGGTCAAGTGAAAAAACTGTTTTTT
TRBJ2-3	.	TRBV7-2	.	CASSLPPDTQYF	TGTGCCAGCAGCTTACCTCCAGATACGCAGTATTTT
TRBJ1-2	.	TRBV15	TRBD1	CATSNVGSGQRASGYTF	TGTGCCACCAGCAACGTAGGGTCGGGACAGAGGGCGTCTGGCTACACCTTC
TRBJ2-3	.	TRBV28	.	CASIHAPGRSTDTQYF	TGTGCCAGCATCCACGCGCCGGGACGGAGCACAGATACGCAGTATTTT
TRBJ1-2	.	TRBV7-2	TRBD1	CASSTGQQGRYTF	TGTGCCAGCAGCACGGGACAGCAGGGAAGATACACCTTC
TRBJ1-4	.	TRBV18	.	CASSSRRENEKLFF	TGTGCCAGCTCAAGTCGCCGGGAGAATGAAAAACTGTTTTTT
TRBJ1-2	once	TRBV6-6	.	CATDLGGTLNYGYTF	TGTGCCACCGATTTGGGGGGTACCTTGAACTATGGCTACACCTTC
TRBJ1-4	.	TRBV5-1	.	CASSLVGRTNEKLFF	TGCGCCAGCAGCTTGGTAGGACGGACTAATGAAAAACTGTTTTTT
TRBJ1-1	.	TRBV30	.	CAWSVFRGMNTEAFF	TGTGCCTGGAGTGTATTTCGGGGGATGAACACTGAAGCTTTCTTT
TRBJ1-5	.	TRBV19	.	CASSINWNSNQPQHF	TGTGCCAGTAGTATCAACTGGAATAGCAATCAGCCCCAGCATTTT
TRBJ2-1	.	TRBV7-3	TRBD2	CASSQGLMPYNEQFF	TGTGCCAGCAGCCAGGGACTAATGCCCTACAATGAGCAGTTCTTC
TRBJ2-1	once	TRBV24-1	.	CATSDSQARTLYEQFF	TGTGCCACCAGTGATTCCCAGGCGCGGACCCTCTATGAGCAGTTCTTC
TRBJ1-6	.	TRBV5-6	.	CASSGDTRRNSPLHF	TGTGCCAGCAGTGGGGACACCCGGAGGAATTCACCCCTCCACTTT
TRBJ2-7	.	TRBV28	.	CASSLGRDSISYEQYF	TGTGCCAGCAGCCTGGGCCGGGACTCAATCTCCTACGAGCAGTACTTC
TRBJ1-1	.	TRBV15	.	CATSRDRVGGTEAFF	TGTGCCACCAGCAGAGATCGGGTGGGAGGGACCGAAGCTTTCTTT
TRBJ1-3	.	TRBV30	.	CAWSEGAGNTIYF	TGTGCCTGGAGTGAAGGGGCTGGAAACACCATATATTTT
TRBJ2-3	once	TRBV6-5	.	CASSYSWDTQYF	TGTGCCAGCAGTTACTCGTGGGATACGCAGTATTTT
TRBJ1-2	.	TRBV9	.	CASSVTGGDYGYTF	TGTGCCAGCAGCGTAACCGGTGGAGACTATGGCTACACCTTC
TRBJ2-1	.	TRBV24-1	.	CATSDVQEQFF	TGTGCCACCAGTGATGTCCAGGAGCAGTTCTTC
TRBJ2-1	once	TRBV28	.	CASSLPPERGGSYNEQFF	TGTGCCAGCAGTTTACCCCCTGAGAGAGGGGGCTCCTACAATGAGCAGTTCTTC
TRBJ2-3	.	TRBV29-1	.	CSAYGTLRGSDTQYF	TGCAGCGCCTACGGGACCCTCCGCGGGTCAGATACGCAGTATTTT
TRBJ2-1	.	TRBV24-1	TRBD2	CATSDFASGSSYNEQFF	TGTGCCACCAGTGATTTTGCTAGCGGGAGCTCCTACAATGAGCAGTTCTTC
TRBJ1-5	once	TRBV12-3/TRBV12-4	.	CASSTTWGQPQHF	TGTGCCAGCAGTACAACCTGGGGGCAGCCCCAGCATTTT
TRBJ1-1	.	TRBV19	.	CASSMRGRVTEAFF	TGTGCCAGTAGCATGAGAGGACGAGTCACTGAAGCTTTCTTT
TRBJ2-3	.	TRBV2	.	CASSDGGIGTDTQYF	TGTGCCAGCAGTGATGGGGGCATTGGCACAGATACGCAGTATTTT
TRBJ2-5	.	TRBV5-1	.	CASSLSQGFLETQYF	TGCGCCAGCAGCTTGTCGCAGGGGTTTTTAGAGACCCAGTACTTC
TRBJ2-7	.	TRBV27	.	CASSLTGGHYEQYF	TGTGCCAGCAGTTTAACCGGCGGACACTACGAGCAGTACTTC
TRBJ1-2	.	TRBV28	.	CASSPDVGERGYTF	TGTGCCAGCAGTCCAGACGTAGGGGAACGTGGCTACACCTTC
TRBJ2-5	.	TRBV7-2	TRBD2	CASSFVVAGVQETQYF	TGTGCCAGCAGCTTTGTGGTAGCGGGGGTACAAGAGACCCAGTACTTC
TRBJ1-1	.	TRBV28	TRBD1	CASSLRQGEAFF	TGTGCCAGCAGTCTACGACAGGGGGAAGCTTTCTTT
TRBJ2-1	.	TRBV7-2	TRBD2	CASSKGLAVYNEQFF	TGTGCCAGCAGTAAAGGACTAGCGGTTTACAATGAGCAGTTCTTC
TRBJ1-5	.	TRBV2	.	CASSEDSYQPQHF	TGTGCCAGCAGTGAGGACAGTTATCAGCCCCAGCATTTT
TRBJ2-7	.	TRBV4-2	.	CASSQDTGLPYEQYF	TGTGCCAGCAGCCAAGACACCGGACTCCCCTACGAGCAGTACTTC
TRBJ1-4	.	TRBV5-1	.	CASSYGTDATNEKLFF	TGCGCCAGCAGCTACGGGACGGATGCAACTAATGAAAAACTGTTTTTT
TRBJ1-4	.	TRBV6-5	.	CASSPFVTNEKLFF	TGTGCCAGCAGTCCGTTTGTAACTAATGAAAAACTGTTTTTT
TRBJ2-1	.	TRBV7-8	TRBD2	CASSLARREGPNEQFF	TGTGCCAGCAGCTTAGCGAGGAGGGAGGGACCAAATGAGCAGTTCTTC
TRBJ2-7	few	TRBV27	TRBD2	CASSPRVAGPLEQYF	TGTGCCAGCAGCCCTCGGGTAGCGGGCCCCCTGGAGCAGTACTTC
TRBJ2-2	.	TRBV6-2/TRBV6-3	.	CASSYPGELFF	TGTGCCAGCAGTTACCCCGGGGAGCTGTTTTTT
TRBJ2-5	.	TRBV5-6	.	CASSPTGSSRYQETQYF	TGTGCCAGCAGCCCCACCGGCTCCAGCCGGTACCAAGAGACCCAGTACTTC
TRBJ2-1	.	TRBV18	TRBD2	CASSPGLAAYNEQFF	TGTGCCAGCTCTCCGGGACTAGCGGCATACAATGAGCAGTTCTTC
TRBJ1-4	.	TRBV7-9	TRBD1	CASSSKDRGREKLFF	TGTGCCAGCAGTTCCAAGGACAGGGGGCGAGAAAAACTGTTTTTT
TRBJ2-3	.	TRBV3-1/TRBV3-2	TRBD2	CASSQDLHQGLAGGDTQYF	TGTGCCAGCAGCCAAGATCTCCACCAGGGACTAGCGGGAGGAGATACGCAGTATTTT
TRBJ2-2	.	TRBV5-1	.	CASSTETNTGELFF	TGCGCCAGCAGCACAGAGACGAACACCGGGGAGCTGTTTTTT
TRBJ2-3	.	TRBV5-1	.	CASSLLPRDTQYF	TGCGCCAGCAGCTTACTCCCCAGGGATACGCAGTATTTT
TRBJ2-1	.	TRBV24-1	.	CATSDPGGQSSYNEQFF	TGTGCCACCAGTGACCCGGGCGGACAGAGCTCCTACAATGAGCAGTTCTTC
TRBJ1-3	.	TRBV11-2	.	CASSLDREVSGNTIYF	TGTGCCAGCAGCTTAGATAGAGAGGTCTCTGGAAACACCATATATTTT
TRBJ2-4	once	TRBV24-1	TRBD1	CATSAGTGGPLAKNIQYF	TGTGCCACCAGCGCCGGGACAGGGGGCCCTCTAGCCAAAAACATTCAGTACTTC
TRBJ2-7	few	TRBV7-9	.	CASSPTGTYEQYF	TGTGCCAGCAGCCCGACAGGAACATACGAGCAGTACTTC
TRBJ2-1	.	TRBV15	.	CATSYFRVSSYNEQFF	TGTGCCACCAGTTATTTTCGGGTGAGCTCCTACAATGAGCAGTTCTTC
TRBJ1-3	.	TRBV3-1/TRBV3-2	.	CASSQGGNFGNTIYF	TGTGCCAGCAGCCAAGGAGGGAATTTTGGAAACACCATATATTTT